This T cell receptor (beta chain) originates from a study of regulatory T cells in long-lasting Graves disease. The study, taken as a whole, reports: Accuracy might have suffered from few samples. Newly diagnosed patients had higher TCR diversity than persistent Graves' patients did.

As to time point: newly diagnosed GD, antithyroid drugs for less than 3 months. Researchers made the TCR library from RNA that was extracted from PBMCs. Building of the TCR beta libraries involved iRepertoire HTBI primers and Arm-PCR of CDR3 regions. One entry per CDR3 protein results from TCRdb running MiXCR on the multiplex PCR reads. The sample consists of 350,000 to 400,000 distinct CDR3 sequences, 15% to 20% of them appearing once. Germline V lookup: CDR1 MNHNS, CDR2 SASEGT. CDR3 length: 14 residues. V lost 6 bases, J lost 0 bases, and 9 bases lay in between. Worth noting for this clonotype: Its antigen is not identified.

This sample also appeared in a second study, on T cells in Graves' hyperthyroidism and ophthalmopathy. Per that study: HTBI primers were the set used in a first-round RT-PCR of the TCR CDR3.

The chain recombines TRBV6-1 with TRBJ2-4, with a possible D match to TRBD2 (5 bases). The specimen was peripheral blood mononuclear cells (PBMCs), collected at new diagnosis, from a patient treated with antithyroid drugs. This TCR was sampled from a woman in her late teens or twenties with Graves disease. CDR3 DNA: TGTGCCAGCAGGATAGCGACAGCCAAAAACATTCAGTACTTC. This encodes CASRIATAKNIQYF.